Below, 21 T cell receptor beta chains from the same sample are listed, as sequenced in a study of blood T cells in healthy people across ages. Combining a sample-barcoded 5' primer with a J-beta primer mix, a second PCR ran for roughly 7 to 12 cycles. TCRdb reprocessed the 5' RACE reads via MiXCR and lists one record per CDR3 protein. The data show 1.2 million to 1.5 million distinct CDR3 sequences, about 40% seen once. Sample: blood. The receptors stem from a woman aged 18-29 years in good health.

There are a few counts of this clonotype. CDR3 nucleotides: TGCAGTGCTCGACCTTCGACAGCCCTAGACGAGCAGTACTTC. The encoded protein is CSARPSTALDEQYF. The chain carries TRBV20-1 and TRBJ2-5; possibly TRBD1 for D (5 bases). TRBJ2-7 explains the end of the DNA better; the J call may be wrong. The CDR3 sequence is 14 residues long. In germline, CDR1 is DFQATT, CDR2 SNEGSKA (reference sequence).

The chain uses TRBV10-2 and TRBJ2-1, with a possible D match to TRBD1 (6 bases). Germline V lookup: CDR1 WSHSY, CDR2 SAAADI. V dropped 3 bases and J dropped 6 bases, with 15 bases sitting between them. This CDR3 comprises 15 residues. The CDR3 DNA sequence: TGCGCCAGCAGTGATAACCTAGGGGGATGCAATGAGCAGTTCTTC. Protein product: CASSDNLGGCNEQFF.

V is TRBV20-1 and J is TRBJ2-3; perhaps D is TRBD1 or TRBD2 (6 bases each). Trimming stripped 3 bases from V and 3 bases from J, with 19 bases between. CDR3 length equals 16 residues. Germline CDR1 and CDR2: DFQATT and SNEGSKA (reference sequence). CDR3 in DNA: TGCAGTGCTAGGGCCCGAGGGGGGACCGTGACAGATACGCAGTATTTT. It yields the protein CSARARGGTVTDTQYF.

This rearrangement joins TRBV10-3 to TRBJ2-1; TRBD2 might be the D (5 bases). The CDR3 runs to 13 residues. Germline V gives CDR1 ENHRY, CDR2 SYGVKD. V shed 8 bases and J shed 5 bases, with 13 bases lying between them. The CDR3 spells CAIEGGPNNEQFF. Here the CDR3 DNA reads TGTGCCATCGAAGGCGGGCCTAACAATGAGCAGTTCTTC.

This clonotype was counted a few times. V gene TRBV7-2 combines with J gene TRBJ1-1; 9 bases line up with TRBD1. The germline V gene encodes CDR1 SGHTA and CDR2 FQGNSA. The CDR3 sequence is 14 residues long. After removal of 5 bases from V and 5 bases from J, the junction contained 6 bases not matched to a gene. Written as DNA, the CDR3 is TGTGCCAGCAGCCCACAGGGGGCGCGAACTGAAGCTTTCTTT. Translated: CASSPQGARTEAFF.

Points on this clonotype: The junction and the germline gene differ at one end; a read error may be behind it. This sequence joins TRBV7-2 and TRBJ2-1, with D perhaps TRBD2 (5 bases). CDR1 SGHTA and CDR2 FQGNSA come from the germline V gene. CDR3 length equals 14 residues. The CDR3 nucleotides read TGTGTCAGCAGCTTAGGAGGCGACGTCGATGAGCAGTTCTTC. It encodes CVSSLGGDVDEQFF.

This sequence joins TRBV20-1 and TRBJ1-6; a possible D gene is TRBD1 (5 bases). This CDR3 is 15 amino acids long. The V gene lost 6 bases and the J gene lost 6 bases, with 18 bases spanning the gap. The germline V gene has CDR1 DFQATT and CDR2 SNEGSKA (reference sequence). CDR3 in amino acids: CSANRGPLFNSPLHF. The CDR3 DNA reads TGCAGTGCCAATAGGGGACCTCTTTTTAATTCACCCCTCCACTTT.

The chain has TRBV4-1 and TRBJ2-7; 7 bases agree with TRBD2. V was clipped by 0 bases and J by 7 bases; unmatched bases: 21. Per the germline V gene, CDR1 is MGHRA and CDR2 is YSYEKL. CDR3 length equals 19 residues. As DNA, the CDR3 is TGCGCCAGCAGCCAAGAAATTGGAGAAGCGGGGTCCTCCTACACTGAGCAGTACTTC. Translation gives CASSQEIGEAGSSYTEQYF.

The V gene is TRBV5-1, the J gene TRBJ2-5; D may be TRBD1 (5 bases). Judging by the DNA end, TRBJ2-7 fits better; the J call may be wrong. This CDR3 comprises 15 residues. Germline CDR1 reads SGHRS; CDR2 reads YFSETQ. The CDR3 reads CASSTTTRGRGEQYF. In DNA form, the CDR3 reads TGCGCCAGCAGCACGACGACAAGGGGCCGTGGCGAGCAGTACTTC.

There are a few counts of this clonotype. This chain connects TRBV7-9 to TRBJ2-2; 9 nucleotides align to TRBD2. Germline lookup yields CDR1 SEHNR and CDR2 FQNEAQ (reference sequence). V was pared by 1 base and J by 4 bases, with 13 bases of the junction left unmatched. The CDR3 has 19 residues. In DNA form, the CDR3 reads TGTGCCAGCAGCTTAGAAGTTGGGGCTAGCGGGATTTCCACCGGGGAGCTGTTTTTT. Translation gives CASSLEVGASGISTGELFF.

V and J are TRBV7-8 and TRBJ2-3; 9 bases agree with TRBD2. Germline V gene sequence: CDR1 SGHVS, CDR2 FQNEAQ. There are 16 residues in the CDR3. With 1 base clipped from V and 4 bases from J, the junction kept 6 bases outside the gene matches. CDR3 loop: CASSLGASGMADTQYF. The CDR3 nucleotides are TGTGCCAGCAGCTTAGGGGCTAGCGGGATGGCAGATACGCAGTATTTT. Full variable domain (missing parts from reference TRBV7-8 and TRBJ2-3): GAGVSQSPRYKVAKRGQDVALRCDPISGHVSLFWYQQALGQGPEFLTYFQNEAQLDKSGLPSDRFFAERPEGSVSTLKIQRTQQEDSAVYLCASSLGASGMADTQYFGPGTRLTVL.

Many counts were recorded for this clonotype. J is TRBJ1-1 and V is TRBV29-1; 9 nucleotides align to TRBD1. In germline, CDR1 is SQVTM, CDR2 ANQGSEA. The CDR3 spans 13 residues. V was pared by 8 bases and J by 6 bases, with 10 bases of the junction left unmatched. CDR3 region: CSMKQGARSEAFF. Written as DNA, the CDR3 is TGCAGCATGAAACAGGGGGCAAGGTCTGAAGCTTTCTTT.

The CDR3 protein is CASSENEGLGVYNEQFF. CDR3 nucleotide sequence: TGTGCCAGCAGCGAGAACGAGGGTCTCGGGGTCTACAATGAGCAGTTCTTC. The chain uses TRBV9 and TRBJ2-1, with TRBD2 as a possible D gene (5 bases). Trimming pared 3 bases from V and 3 bases from J, leaving 19 bases between. Germline V gene data show CDR1 as SGDLS and CDR2 as YYNGEE. The CDR3 contains 17 residues.

This clonotype turned up a few times. V gene TRBV6-2 or TRBV6-3 combines with J gene TRBJ2-1; 9 bases are shared with TRBD2. V was pared by 0 bases and J by 0 bases, with 6 bases of the junction left unmatched. Germline CDR1 and CDR2: MNHEY and SVGEGT. The CDR3 spans 18 residues. DNA for the CDR3: TGTGCCAGCAGTTACTCGTTCAGCGGGGGGAGCTCCTACAATGAGCAGTTCTTC. The encoded protein is CASSYSFSGGSSYNEQFF.

This clonotype appeared many times. The CDR3 loop is CASSPGLVDYEQYF. CDR3 sequence (DNA): TGTGCCAGCAGTCCGGGACTAGTCGACTACGAGCAGTACTTC. V gene TRBV4-2 combines with J gene TRBJ2-7, with TRBD2 matching over 8 bases. CDR1 is LGHNA, CDR2 YNFKEQ, per germline. There are 14 residues in the CDR3. The V and J ends lost 6 bases and 3 bases, in that order; junction bases with no gene match: 7.

The genes are TRBV28 and TRBJ2-5; weak D call: TRBD2 (6 bases). Germline CDR1 reads MDHEN; CDR2 reads SYDVKM. Trimming removed 6 bases at V and 5 bases at J, with 22 bases between. This CDR3 has 16 amino acids. In DNA, the CDR3 is TGTGCCAGCAGCTGGGAATTAATGTCTAGCGCGGAGACCCAGTACTTC. This gives the protein CASSWELMSSAETQYF.

V is TRBV9 and J is TRBJ2-1; a weak D match, TRBD2 (6 bases). The CDR3 loop spans 15 amino acids. CDR1 is SGDLS and CDR2 is YYNGEE in the germline V gene. V was pared by 0 bases and J by 0 bases, with 7 bases between. CDR3 amino acids: CASSVAGVSYNEQFF. CDR3 in DNA: TGTGCCAGCAGCGTAGCGGGAGTCTCCTACAATGAGCAGTTCTTC.

The chain employs TRBV29-1 and TRBJ2-1, with a possible D match to TRBD2 (6 bases). Matching the DNA end better, TRBJ2-7 makes the J call doubtful. CDR3 length: 13 residues. Germline V gene lookup returns CDR1 SQVTM and CDR2 ANQGSEA. The CDR3: CSVPRDLYNEQYF. DNA of the CDR3: TGCAGCGTACCTCGGGACTTATACAATGAGCAGTACTTC.

This sequence joins TRBV2 and TRBJ2-1; 14 bases are shared with TRBD2. The CDR3 contains 16 residues. Looked up from germline, CDR1 is SNHLY and CDR2 is FYNNEI. Unmatched junction bases numbered 8, after V lost 10 bases and J lost 3 bases. CDR3 residues: CATTTSGRALYNEQFF. The DNA of the CDR3 is TGTGCCACCACGACTAGCGGGAGGGCCCTCTACAATGAGCAGTTCTTC. Together with reference TRBV2 and TRBJ2-1, the CDR3 gives the full variable domain: EPEVTQTPSHQVTQMGQEVILRCVPISNHLYFYWYRQILGQKVEFLVSFYNNEISEKSEIFDDQFSVERPDGSNFTLKIRSTKLEDSAMYFCATTTSGRALYNEQFFGPGTRLTVL.

This sequence joins TRBV7-8 and TRBJ2-7, with no clear D. Germline V gives CDR1 SGHVS, CDR2 FQNEAQ. The V gene lost 0 bases and the J gene lost 5 bases, with 8 bases spanning the gap. This CDR3 spans 13 amino acids. CDR3 DNA: TGTGCCAGCAGCTTAGCCACCCTCCACGAGCAGTACTTC. Its protein is CASSLATLHEQYF.

V is TRBV18 and J is TRBJ1-2, with D perhaps TRBD1 (5 bases). The germline V gene has CDR1 KGHSH and CDR2 LQKENI. This CDR3 spans 16 amino acids. The ends were cut back, 1 base at V and 0 bases at J, with 12 bases in the middle. CDR3 in DNA: TGTGCCAGCTCACCACTCGGTCGGGGGACTAACTATGGCTACACCTTC. Its translation is CASSPLGRGTNYGYTF.